This TCR beta chain derives from a study of cytomegalovirus exposure and HLA in healthy donors. Turning to the study itself: The 120 or so validation repertoires, a later analysis reported, used the same platform as the approximately 700 first-cohort repertoires. Study-level results: Many donors shared some public TCRs, even though most TCR sequences were rare. The investigators catalogued some 160 TCR beta chains as cytomegalovirus-associated.

This table comes from immunoSEQ multiplex PCR, and its TCRdb copy is limited to in-frame clones, with some not included. The table shows 100,000 to 150,000 clones, with roughly 89% occurring only once. This clone was counted once. Its matching antigen is unknown. The length of the CDR3 is 14 residues. Trimming stripped 2 bases from V and 3 bases from J, with 11 bases between. CDR1 is SGHRS and CDR2 is YFSETQ in the germline V gene. Sequences were obtained from PBMCs. The sequence came from a young woman in good health and CMV-seronegative. This chain joins TRBV5-1 and TRBJ1-1; maybe TRBD1 (6 bases). The CDR3 protein is CASSLTGWDTEAFF. The CDR3, as DNA: TGCGCCAGCAGCTTAACAGGGTGGGACACTGAAGCTTTCTTT. Full variable domain (remainder filled in from reference TRBV5-1 and TRBJ1-1): KAGVTQTPRYLIKTRGQQVTLSCSPISGHRSVSWYQQTPGQGLQFLFEYFSETQRNKGNFPGRFSGRQFSNSRSEMNVSTLELGDSALYLCASSLTGWDTEAFFGQGTRLTVV.